Listed below are T cell receptor beta chains from one sample, sequenced in a study of a mutant IDH1 vaccine in newly diagnosed glioma. Assay used: immunoSEQ multiplex PCR; TCRdb lists only in-frame clones, some missing. The sample includes roughly 42,000 clones, 70% to 90% seen only once; the top ten take around 1.7%. These receptors' antigens are unknown. This specimen consisted of PBMCs, obtained from a glioma patient whose treatment included an IDH1 peptide vaccine. The receptors shown here come from a man in his forties with glioma. Both conserved end residues are part of each CDR3. The D gene is left open where the match is weak. Only part of the rows carry a size: once, few, many, or a class if the clone is expanded.

D	size	V	J	CDR3	DNA
.	.	TRBV27	TRBJ2-7	CASRPQGISYEQYF	TGTGCCAGCAGACCGCAGGGGATCTCCTACGAGCAGTACTTC
TRBD2	.	TRBV6-1	TRBJ2-5	CASEGGETQYF	TGTGCCAGCGAGGGAGGGGAGACCCAGTACTTC
TRBD2	.	TRBV4-1	TRBJ2-1	CASSQDWLTSGPYNEQFF	TGCGCCAGCAGCCAAGATTGGTTAACTAGCGGACCCTACAATGAGCAGTTCTTC
TRBD2	.	TRBV5-1	TRBJ2-7	CASSLASGAYEQYF	TGCGCCAGCAGCTTGGCTAGCGGGGCCTACGAGCAGTACTTC
TRBD1	.	TRBV10-2	TRBJ2-7	CASSSTGGYEQYF	TGCGCCAGCAGTAGCACAGGGGGCTACGAGCAGTACTTC
TRBD1	.	TRBV28	TRBJ2-4	CASSPQGQVTVKNIQYF	TGTGCCAGCAGCCCCCAGGGACAGGTTACTGTTAAAAACATTCAGTACTTC
.	.	TRBV2	TRBJ2-5	CASTLFGGAETQYF	TGTGCCAGCACTCTCTTCGGAGGGGCGGAGACCCAGTACTTC
.	once	TRBV5-6	TRBJ2-1	CASSLRPPASSNEQFF	TGTGCCAGCAGCTTGCGGCCTCCAGCGTCGAGCAATGAGCAGTTCTTC
.	few	TRBV11-2	TRBJ1-4	CASSPRQSATNEKLFF	TGTGCCAGCAGCCCCAGACAGTCGGCAACTAATGAAAAACTGTTTTTT
.	.	TRBV19	TRBJ1-2	CATKQGPNYGYTF	TGTGCTACCAAGCAGGGCCCGAACTATGGCTACACCTTC
.	.	TRBV27	TRBJ1-1	CASSPWGGTEAFF	TGTGCCAGCAGTCCCTGGGGTGGAACTGAAGCTTTCTTT
.	.	TRBV18	TRBJ1-1	CASSPQNAGQNTEAFF	TGTGCCAGCTCACCACAGAATGCAGGGCAGAACACTGAAGCTTTCTTT
.	.	TRBV6-5	TRBJ2-1	CASSYLLKRWEQFF	TGTGCCAGCAGTTACTTGCTAAAACGTTGGGAGCAGTTCTTC
.	few	TRBV19	TRBJ1-1	CASSIGNYYTEAFF	TGTGCCAGTAGTATTGGTAACTACTACACTGAAGCTTTCTTT
.	.	TRBV27	TRBJ1-5	CASRRDSSNQPQHF	TGTGCCAGCAGAAGAGACAGTAGCAATCAGCCCCAGCATTTT
.	.	TRBV7-9	TRBJ2-3	CASSLGAGLGTDTQYF	TGTGCCAGCAGCTTAGGGGCGGGTCTTGGCACAGATACGCAGTATTTT
.	.	TRBV7-6	TRBJ2-7	CASSPPTRGEQYF	TGTGCCAGCAGCCCCCCGACTCGCGGGGAGCAGTACTTC
TRBD1	.	TRBV10-3	TRBJ2-5	CAMSKGGKETQYF	TGTGCCATGTCAAAAGGGGGCAAAGAGACCCAGTACTTC
.	once	TRBV25-1	TRBJ2-6	CASSESDLAYSGANVLTF	TGTGCCAGCAGTGAATCCGATCTGGCTTACTCTGGGGCCAACGTCCTGACTTTC
.	.	TRBV19	TRBJ2-7	CASSIWRDYSYEQYF	TGTGCCAGTAGTATATGGCGGGATTACTCCTACGAGCAGTACTTC
.	.	TRBV4-1	TRBJ1-3	CASSRSPGKGNTIYF	TGCGCCAGCAGCCGCTCTCCAGGGAAAGGAAACACCATATATTTT
.	.	TRBV9	TRBJ1-2	CASSVGAGYGYTF	TGTGCCAGCAGCGTAGGTGCGGGTTATGGCTACACCTTC
.	once	TRBV19	TRBJ1-2	CASSPQGFGYGYTF	TGTGCCAGTAGTCCCCAGGGTTTCGGATATGGCTACACCTTC
TRBD2	.	TRBV9	TRBJ2-7	CASSARSGREGEQYF	TGTGCCAGCAGCGCCCGTAGCGGGAGGGAAGGCGAGCAGTACTTC
.	.	TRBV9	TRBJ1-2	CASSVTGYGYTF	TGTGCCAGCAGCGTAACAGGGTATGGCTACACCTTC
TRBD2	.	TRBV2	TRBJ2-3	CASSARLATSTDTQYF	TGTGCCAGCAGTGCCCGACTAGCGACTAGCACAGATACGCAGTATTTT
.	once	TRBV28	TRBJ1-4	CASTRWTTNEKLFF	TGTGCCAGCACCCGATGGACAACTAATGAAAAACTGTTTTTT
TRBD2	.	TRBV7-2	TRBJ2-1	CASRTSGSNEQFF	TGTGCCAGCCGGACTAGCGGGAGCAATGAGCAGTTCTTC
TRBD1	once	TRBV18	TRBJ2-7	CASSSTPGQGTEQYF	TGTGCCAGCTCATCGACTCCGGGACAGGGTACCGAGCAGTACTTC
TRBD2	.	TRBV6-5	TRBJ2-7	CASTPGRANEQYF	TGTGCCAGCACCCCGGGGAGGGCCAACGAGCAGTACTTC
.	.	TRBV14	TRBJ2-7	CASSGFYEQYF	TGTGCCAGCAGCGGATTCTACGAGCAGTACTTC